These 32 T cell receptor beta chains originate from one sample sequenced in a study of control samples from healthy donors and cancer patients (dated by TCRdb to the early 2020s). Receptors were amplified or captured by the immunoSEQ multiplex PCR assay. TCRdb carries this immuneACCESS record with in-frame sequences only. Its versions omit some clonotypes, under half of them owing to an unresolved V gene in the studies checked, with the rest unexplained. A total of approximately 150,000 clones appear in this sample, approximately 86% of them only once. The ten largest make up approximately 1.6% of the sample. Sample: blood. The receptors stem from a man aged 18 to 30 in good health.

The chain combines TRBV7-9 with TRBJ2-1, with D maybe TRBD1 (6 bases). V was clipped by 6 bases and J by 0 bases, with 15 bases between them. The CDR3 runs 16 residues. The V gene's germline CDR1 is SEHNR and CDR2 FQNEAQ (reference sequence). The CDR3 spells CASSSARGGSYNEQFF. The CDR3 DNA reads TGTGCCAGCAGTTCAGCCAGGGGTGGCTCCTACAATGAGCAGTTCTTC.

The chain is built from TRBV18 and TRBJ1-1; D gene ambiguous. CDR3 length: 13 residues. The V gene's germline CDR1 is KGHSH and CDR2 LQKENI. Trimming removed 3 bases from V and 6 bases from J, with 11 bases in between. As DNA, the CDR3 is TGTGCCAGCTCACCCGGGCCGGGCCCTGAAGCTTTCTTT. It specifies CASSPGPGPEAFF. Full variable domain (missing parts from reference TRBV18 and TRBJ1-1): NAGVMQNPRHLVRRRGQEARLRCSPMKGHSHVYWYRQLPEEGLKFMVYLQKENIIDESGMPKERFSAEFPKEGPSILRIQQVVRGDSAAYFCASSPGPGPEAFFGQGTRLTVV.

The rearrangement uses TRBV6-5 and TRBJ2-2; the D gene could be TRBD1 or TRBD2 (5 bases each). CDR3 length: 14 residues. Trimming stripped 10 bases from V and 6 bases from J, with 18 bases between. Germline-derived CDR1 and CDR2 are MNHEY and SVGAGI. CDR3 in DNA: TGTGCCACCCGCGTCGGGGCTGGACCCGGGGAGCTGTTTTTT. Protein: CATRVGAGPGELFF.

The chain links TRBV9 to TRBJ2-7; D is perhaps TRBD2 (6 bases). The germline V and J ends were trimmed by 6 bases and 7 bases, with 17 bases remaining between them. This CDR3 comprises 13 residues. CDR1 SGDLS and CDR2 YYNGEE come from the germline V gene. DNA of the CDR3: TGTGCCAGCAACGGAGGAGGACGGGGGGAGCAGTACTTC. Residues: CASNGGGRGEQYF.

The V gene is TRBV12-3 or TRBV12-4, the J gene TRBJ2-7; perhaps TRBD1 as D (6 bases). This CDR3 contains 13 residues. Between the trimmed V and J ends, which lost 6 bases and 2 bases, there was a span of 11 bases. The CDR3 sequence: CASSRTAPYEQYF. The CDR3 DNA follows: TGTGCCAGCAGCCGGACAGCCCCCTACGAGCAGTACTTC.

The CDR3 DNA is TGTGCCAGCAGAGGACAGGGGGCGTTCGGGGAGCTGTTTTTT. Translation gives CASRGQGAFGELFF. V is TRBV2 and J is TRBJ2-2; 11 bases fit TRBD1. Trimming cost V 6 bases and J 7 bases; bases outside gene matches: 4. Germline V gene data show CDR1 as SNHLY and CDR2 as FYNNEI. The CDR3 totals 14 residues. The whole variable domain, filled in from reference TRBV2 and TRBJ2-2, reads EPEVTQTPSHQVTQMGQEVILRCVPISNHLYFYWYRQILGQKVEFLVSFYNNEISEKSEIFDDQFSVERPDGSNFTLKIRSTKLEDSAMYFCASRGQGAFGELFFGEGSRLTVL.

CDR3 in amino acids: CASSRLINDQGYTF. DNA of the CDR3: TGTGCCAGCAGCCGATTAATAAACGACCAGGGCTACACCTTC. This sequence joins TRBV7-3 and TRBJ1-2, with D hard to call. Germline values: CDR1 SGHTA, CDR2 FQGTGA. Trimming left V 5 bases short and J 8 bases short, with 18 bases between. The CDR3 has 14 amino acids. The entire variable domain, with the rest obtained from reference TRBV7-3 and TRBJ1-2, is as follows: GAGVSQTPSNKVTEKGKYVELRCDPISGHTALYWYRQSLGQGPEFLIYFQGTGAADDSGLPNDRFFAVRPEGSVSTLKIQRTERGDSAVYLCASSRLINDQGYTFGSGTRLTVV.

The V and J genes are TRBV5-1 and TRBJ2-1, with D perhaps matching TRBD1 (5 bases). The CDR3 contains 15 residues. In germline, CDR1 is SGHRS, CDR2 YFSETQ. Trimming pared 0 bases from V and 5 bases from J, leaving 12 bases between. In DNA form, the CDR3 reads TGCGCCAGCAGCTTGGCCGGATCAGGGAACAATGAGCAGTTCTTC. Translated: CASSLAGSGNNEQFF.

The chain is built from TRBV2 and TRBJ1-4; 9 positions agree with TRBD1. Germline CDR1 and CDR2: SNHLY and FYNNEI. The V segment lost 6 bases and the J segment 8 bases; nucleotides outside the gene matches: 7. CDR3 length: 14 amino acids. This CDR3 is CASRPGQGGEKLFF. CDR3 DNA sequence: TGTGCCAGCAGGCCGGGACAGGGAGGCGAAAAACTGTTTTTT. The full variable domain, its missing parts supplied by reference TRBV2 and TRBJ1-4, is EPEVTQTPSHQVTQMGQEVILRCVPISNHLYFYWYRQILGQKVEFLVSFYNNEISEKSEIFDDQFSVERPDGSNFTLKIRSTKLEDSAMYFCASRPGQGGEKLFFGSGTQLSVL.

The CDR3 reads CASSLVGSGGTQYF. CDR3 nucleotides: TGTGCCAGCAGCTTAGTCGGGAGCGGGGGGACCCAGTACTTC. V and J are TRBV13 and TRBJ2-5; 8 bases match TRBD2. The CDR3 totals 14 residues. Germline loops: CDR1 PRHDT, CDR2 FYEKMQ (reference sequence). V shed 1 base and J 7 bases; nucleotides not matched to a gene: 5.

The sample holds a few counts of this clone. The rearrangement links TRBV18 to TRBJ1-2, with unresolved D. Trimming shortened V by 2 bases and J by 0 bases, and 7 bases separated the two germline ends. Germline CDR1 KGHSH, CDR2 LQKENI. The CDR3 extends over 14 amino acids. The CDR3 sequence: CASSPDGTNYGYTF. In DNA form, the CDR3 reads TGTGCCAGCTCACCAGACGGGACTAACTATGGCTACACCTTC.

V is TRBV9 and J is TRBJ2-3; 15 bases are shared with TRBD2. There are 18 residues in the CDR3. J was trimmed by 6 bases and V by 7 bases; bases with no gene match: 15. The V gene's germline CDR1 is SGDLS and CDR2 YYNGEE. The CDR3: CASGSTPGTSGGMDTQYF. CDR3 DNA sequence: TGTGCCAGCGGGTCCACTCCCGGGACTAGCGGGGGGATGGATACGCAGTATTTT.

The CDR3 nucleotides are TGTGCCAGCAGCAACGCCGGCCGCCAAGAGACCCAGTACTTC. Its translation: CASSNAGRQETQYF. The rearrangement joins TRBV3-1 (or the pseudogene TRBV3-2) to TRBJ2-5; D not certain. Germline V gene lookup returns CDR1 LGHDT and CDR2 YNNKEL (reference sequence). The CDR3 totals 14 residues. The germline V and J ends were trimmed by 5 bases and 1 base, with 11 bases remaining between them.

The genes are TRBV12-3 or TRBV12-4 and TRBJ1-2, with unresolved D. The CDR3 length is 13 residues. V gave up 3 bases and J gave up 5 bases, with 10 bases separating them. This CDR3 is CASSFATQYGYTF. The CDR3 coding sequence is TGTGCCAGCAGTTTTGCAACCCAGTATGGCTACACCTTC.

This clone has just one count. This chain joins TRBV19 and TRBJ1-1; D not resolved. Trimming pared 5 bases from V and 0 bases from J, leaving 13 bases between. Germline CDR1 LNHDA, CDR2 SQIVND (reference sequence). CDR3 size: 15 residues. CDR3: CASSFDGLLNTEAFF. CDR3 in DNA: TGTGCCAGTAGTTTCGACGGACTGCTGAACACTGAAGCTTTCTTT.

This chain connects TRBV7-2 to TRBJ2-1; 12 bases are shared with TRBD2. The CDR3 sequence is 16 residues long. V lost 5 bases and J lost 9; bases outside the gene matches: 11. Germline CDR1 SGHTA, CDR2 FQGNSA. The CDR3 nucleotides read TGTGCCAGCAGCCTGGCGATACCTAGCGGGGGGGGTGAGCAGTTCTTC. Protein product: CASSLAIPSGGGEQFF. Full variable domain (rest looked up from reference TRBV7-2 and TRBJ2-1): GAGVSQSPSNKVTEKGKDVELRCDPISGHTALYWYRQSLGQGLEFLIYFQGNSAPDKSGLPSDRFSAERTGGSVSTLTIQRTQQEDSAVYLCASSLAIPSGGGEQFFGPGTRLTVL.

The V and J genes are TRBV4-1 and TRBJ2-2; D tentatively fits TRBD1 or TRBD2 (5 bases each). CDR1 is MGHRA and CDR2 is YSYEKL in the germline V gene. The CDR3 loop spans 15 amino acids. With 1 base removed from V and 6 bases from J, the gap between germline ends came to 12 bases. The CDR3 region has the DNA TGCGCCAGCAGCCAAGTGAGGGACGTAGCCGGGGAGCTGTTTTTT. Protein sequence: CASSQVRDVAGELFF.

The V and J genes are TRBV28 and TRBJ1-5; TRBD1 is a possible D gene (6 bases). CDR1 and CDR2 from the germline V gene are MDHEN and SYDVKM. The CDR3 contains 14 residues. Trimming removed 10 bases at V and 9 bases at J, with 22 bases between. This chain's CDR3 is CATIPGAGVGPQHF. CDR3 DNA: TGTGCCACCATACCAGGGGCCGGGGTAGGGCCCCAGCATTTT.

The chain is built from TRBV13 and TRBJ2-1; D is possibly TRBD1 (6 bases). The CDR3 has 15 amino acids. Per germline, CDR1 PRHDT and CDR2 FYEKMQ (reference sequence). Trimming cost V 5 bases and J 4 bases, with 15 bases left between them. The CDR3 loop reads CASSTRTEIYNEQFF. The CDR3 DNA reads TGTGCCAGCAGCACCCGGACAGAAATATACAATGAGCAGTTCTTC.

V and J are TRBV2 and TRBJ1-2; D unresolved. The CDR3 totals 15 residues. Germline-derived CDR1 and CDR2 are SNHLY and FYNNEI. Trimming pared 4 bases from V and 0 bases from J, leaving 12 bases between. CDR3 nucleotides: TGTGCCAGCAGTGGCAAGGGCCTAGCTAACTATGGCTACACCTTC. Amino acids: CASSGKGLANYGYTF.

This chain links TRBV7-2 with TRBJ2-1; a possible D gene is TRBD2 (7 bases). V dropped 3 bases and J dropped 4 bases, with 19 bases sitting between them. CDR3 size: 17 residues. Germline CDR1 reads SGHTA; CDR2 reads FQGNSA. Here the CDR3 DNA reads TGTGCCAGCAGCTTGGGGGGCGGGCAGCGGGGTTACAATGAGCAGTTCTTC. Amino acid sequence: CASSLGGGQRGYNEQFF.

The chain recombines TRBV4-2 with TRBJ1-5, with TRBD1 matching 9 bases. V shed 4 bases and J 6 bases; nucleotides not matched to a gene: 10. Germline loops: CDR1 LGHNA, CDR2 YNFKEQ. There are 16 residues in the CDR3. The CDR3 DNA sequence: TGTGCCAGCAGCCCCACGGACAGGGGAGGGAGTCAGCCCCAGCATTTT. Protein: CASSPTDRGGSQPQHF.

This clone was counted once. Other DNA sequences in this sample translate to the same CDR3. This chain joins TRBV19 and TRBJ1-5, with D tentatively TRBD1 (5 bases). The CDR3 totals 14 residues. The germline V gene encodes CDR1 LNHDA and CDR2 SQIVND (reference sequence). The V and J ends lost 6 bases and 4 bases respectively, with 13 bases between them. CDR3: CASSNGQTNQPQHF. CDR3 in DNA: TGTGCCAGTAGCAACGGACAAACAAATCAGCCCCAGCATTTT.

The chain has TRBV28 and TRBJ2-5, with a weak D call TRBD2 (5 bases). Germline V gene lookup returns CDR1 MDHEN and CDR2 SYDVKM. This CDR3 region has 15 residues. Trimming took off 7 bases at V and 0 bases at J, with 15 bases between the two ends. The CDR3 sequence: CASTPPRGYQETQYF. CDR3 nucleotide sequence: TGTGCCAGCACCCCCCCGCGCGGGTACCAAGAGACCCAGTACTTC.

V and J are TRBV7-3 and TRBJ2-1; no clear D. CDR1 SGHTA and CDR2 FQGTGA come from the germline V gene. Trimming shortened V by 5 bases and J by 4 bases, and 15 bases separated the two germline ends. The CDR3 length is 15 residues. The CDR3 here is CASSAGNLEYNEQFF. As DNA, the CDR3 is TGTGCCAGCAGCGCCGGAAATCTCGAGTACAATGAGCAGTTCTTC.

This sequence joins TRBV6-6 and TRBJ2-3; D is possibly TRBD2 (5 bases). Germline lookup yields CDR1 MNHNY and CDR2 SVGAGI (reference sequence). This CDR3 is built from 16 residues. V was shortened by 6 bases and J by 6 bases, with 22 bases between the two germline ends. The CDR3 protein is CASRAHGLLVRDTQYF. In DNA form, the CDR3 reads TGTGCCAGCAGGGCCCATGGACTCCTCGTCCGGGATACGCAGTATTTT.

This chain uses TRBV3-1 (or the pseudogene TRBV3-2) with TRBJ2-1, with D unresolved. CDR1 and CDR2 (germline): LGHDT, YNNKEL (reference sequence). The CDR3 has 11 residues. V was pared by 1 base and J by 10 bases, with 5 bases between. The CDR3 DNA follows: TGTGCCAGCAGCCAAGGACGGGAGCAGTTCTTC. Its translation is CASSQGREQFF.

The rearrangement links TRBV4-1 to TRBJ1-1; D is perhaps TRBD1 (5 bases). This CDR3 contains 14 residues. V lost 1 base and J lost 1, with 7 bases in between. CDR1 and CDR2 from the germline V gene are MGHRA and YSYEKL. The CDR3, as DNA: TGCGCCAGCAGCCAAGGGGGCTCGAACACTGAAGCTTTCTTT. Protein sequence: CASSQGGSNTEAFF.

By share, this clone ranks as medium-sized (0.01 to 0.1%). This chain's CDR3 is CASSLLTETSYEQYF. CDR3 bases: TGTGCCAGCAGCCTATTGACTGAGACGAGCTACGAGCAGTACTTC. The J gene is TRBJ2-7, the V gene TRBV28, with D uncertain. This CDR3 spans 15 amino acids. CDR1 is MDHEN, CDR2 SYDVKM, per germline. V was pared by 6 bases and J by 3 bases, with 18 bases between.

The CDR3 protein is CASTVRQSGGGYTF. The CDR3 nucleotides are TGTGCCAGCACTGTTAGGCAGTCGGGAGGAGGCTACACCTTC. V and J are TRBV28 and TRBJ1-2; D uncertain. The germline V gene encodes CDR1 MDHEN and CDR2 SYDVKM. The CDR3 loop spans 14 amino acids. With 7 bases removed from V and 8 bases from J, the gap between germline ends came to 20 bases.

V is TRBV5-1 and J is TRBJ2-7, with D uncertain. Trimming stripped 0 bases from V and 6 bases from J, with 7 bases between. This CDR3 comprises 12 residues. Germline V gene sequence: CDR1 SGHRS, CDR2 YFSETQ. The CDR3 sequence: CASSLEGSEQYF. The CDR3, as DNA: TGCGCCAGCAGCTTGGAGGGCTCCGAGCAGTACTTC.

The CDR3 nucleotides are TGTGCCAGCAGCTTGGGCTTGGCGGCTATGGACATTCAGTACTTC. The encoded protein is CASSLGLAAMDIQYF. V is TRBV5-5 and J is TRBJ2-4, with D uncertain. The CDR3 has 15 amino acids. From germline, CDR1 is SGHKS and CDR2 YYEKEE (reference sequence). Trimming stripped 0 bases from V and 8 bases from J, with 15 bases between. Based on the CDR3 plus reference TRBV5-5 and TRBJ2-4, the full variable domain is DAGVTQSPTHLIKTRGQQVTLRCSPISGHKSVSWYQQVLGQGPQFIFQYYEKEERGRGNFPDRFSARQFPNYSSELNVNALLLGDSALYLCASSLGLAAMDIQYFGAGTRLSVL.